This is a list of T cell receptor beta chains from one sample in a study of cytomegalovirus exposure and HLA in healthy donors. The method was immunoSEQ multiplex PCR; TCRdb's version includes in-frame clones alone and lacks a portion of them. The table records roughly 120,000 clones, roughly three quarters of them present only once. The sequenced material came from PBMCs. These receptors came from a woman in her twenties or thirties in good health and CMV-seronegative. Each CDR3 is given with its conserved first and last residue. A D gene is named only where the DNA matches it firmly. Some rows have no size entry. The others give once, few or many, or a class for an expanded clone.

j_gene,abundance,d_gene,v_gene,CDR3nt,CDR3aa
TRBJ1-1,-,-,TRBV29-1,TGCAGCGCCTACCCCGGGGGGCCGAACACTGAAGCTTTCTTT,CSAYPGGPNTEAFF
TRBJ2-1,-,TRBD2,TRBV5-6,TGTGCCAGCAGCGGGGGACTAGGTCTCAAAGAGCAGTTCTTC,CASSGGLGLKEQFF
TRBJ2-7,-,-,TRBV5-8,TGTGCCAGCACCCTGAGGGAAACAGGGTCTCAGCACGAGCAGTACTTC,CASTLRETGSQHEQYF
TRBJ1-1,-,-,TRBV28,TGTGCCAGCAGTTCAAGGGGTGGTGCGCCTGAAGCTTTCTTT,CASSSRGGAPEAFF
TRBJ1-3,-,TRBD1,TRBV11-3,TGTGCCAGCAGCCGACAGGGAGTCCCGAGAAACACCATATATTTT,CASSRQGVPRNTIYF
TRBJ2-3,few,TRBD2,TRBV18,TGTGCCAGCTCACCACCCCTAATCAGCGGGGCCTACACAGATACGCAGTATTTT,CASSPPLISGAYTDTQYF
TRBJ2-5,-,-,TRBV5-1,TGCGCCAGCAGCTTGGGGTCGGGGAAGGAGACCCAGTACTTC,CASSLGSGKETQYF
TRBJ1-5,-,TRBD1,TRBV5-1,TGCGCCAGCAGCCTGACAGGGTCCGGTCAGCCCCAGCATTTT,CASSLTGSGQPQHF
TRBJ1-3,-,TRBD1,TRBV18,TGTGCCAGCTCACTCGACAGGGATGGAAACACCATATATTTT,CASSLDRDGNTIYF
TRBJ1-1,-,-,TRBV11-3,TGTGCCAGCAGTCGGGGGTCAGCTGAGAACACTGAAGCTTTCTTT,CASSRGSAENTEAFF
TRBJ2-5,-,-,TRBV7-9,TGTGCCAGCAGAACTGGACTACCCTTTGAGACCCAGTACTTC,CASRTGLPFETQYF
TRBJ2-7,-,-,TRBV29-1,TGCAGCGTTGAAGTGGGGGCCGAGCAGTACTTC,CSVEVGAEQYF
TRBJ2-2,-,TRBD2,TRBV19,TGTGCCAGTAGTGCGTTCGGACTAGCGGGAGGCCCCGGCGGGGAGCTGTTTTTT,CASSAFGLAGGPGGELFF
TRBJ1-2,-,TRBD1,TRBV5-1,TGCGCCAGCAGCTTGGGGACAGGACGGGATGGCTACACCTTC,CASSLGTGRDGYTF
TRBJ2-1,-,-,TRBV4-3,TGCGCCAGCAGCCAAGTAACGGGTCCCTACAATGAGCAGTTCTTC,CASSQVTGPYNEQFF
TRBJ1-6,-,TRBD1,TRBV13,TGTGCCAGCAGCTTAGGGGGGACAGGCACCAATTCACCCCTCCACTTT,CASSLGGTGTNSPLHF
TRBJ1-5,-,-,TRBV4-2,TGTGCCAGCAGCCAAGGGGGGGATGGCTCCAATCAGCCCCAGCATTTT,CASSQGGDGSNQPQHF
TRBJ2-5,few,-,TRBV5-6,TGTGCCAGCAGCTTGGGTCGAGAGACCCAGTACTTC,CASSLGRETQYF
TRBJ1-1,-,-,TRBV20-1,TGCAGTGTCAAGAACACTGAAGCTTTCTTT,CSVKNTEAFF
TRBJ2-3,-,TRBD1,TRBV18,TGTGCCAGCTCAGCGACCGGGACAGGGATAAGGACAGATACGCAGTATTTT,CASSATGTGIRTDTQYF
TRBJ1-1,-,-,TRBV6-1,TGTGCCAGCAGGGACAGAAGAAACACTGAAGCTTTCTTT,CASRDRRNTEAFF
TRBJ2-7,-,-,TRBV5-5,TGTGCCAGCAGCTTGGGACAGACACACTACGAGCAGTACTTC,CASSLGQTHYEQYF
TRBJ1-4,once,-,TRBV11-2,TGTGCCAGCAGCTTAGGGGGGGGTAAACTGTTTTTT,CASSLGGGKLFF
TRBJ2-1,-,TRBD1,TRBV7-2,TGTGCCAGCAGCGGAGGGACAGGGGATAGGATGCGGAATGAGCAGTTCTTC,CASSGGTGDRMRNEQFF
TRBJ1-2,-,-,TRBV7-9,TGTGCCTCTGGGGGGGACGGCTACACCTTC,CASGGDGYTF
TRBJ2-7,-,TRBD2,TRBV2,TGTGCCAGCAGAGGTAGCGGGGGAGCGACAGGACTCGAGCAGTACTTC,CASRGSGGATGLEQYF
TRBJ2-2,-,TRBD2,TRBV9,TGTGCCAGCAGCCCTTCGGTAGCGGGAAGCACCGGGGAGCTGTTTTTT,CASSPSVAGSTGELFF
TRBJ2-7,once,-,TRBV6-5,TGTGCCAGCAGTCACATGAAAGATCTCGAGCAGTACTTC,CASSHMKDLEQYF
TRBJ1-5,-,-,TRBV10-3,TGTGCCATCAGTTCCGTGTTTAGCAATCAGCCCCAGCATTTT,CAISSVFSNQPQHF
TRBJ2-3,-,TRBD2,TRBV5-1,TGCGCCAGCAGCTTGGGGACTAGCGGAGTCACAGATACGCAGTATTTT,CASSLGTSGVTDTQYF
TRBJ2-7,-,-,TRBV30,TGTGCCTGGAGTCAAACAGGAATCTACGAGCAGTACTTC,CAWSQTGIYEQYF
TRBJ2-1,once,TRBD2,TRBV7-9,TGTGCCAGCACTTGGAGCGGGAGCTCCTACAATGAGCAGTTCTTC,CASTWSGSSYNEQFF
TRBJ1-2,-,TRBD1,TRBV7-8,TGTGCCAGCAGCTTAGTCGGACAGGCGGACAGCTATGGCTACACCTTC,CASSLVGQADSYGYTF
TRBJ2-3,-,-,TRBV4-1,TGCGCCAGCAGCCGCTCCACAACAGATACGCAGTATTTT,CASSRSTTDTQYF
TRBJ2-2,-,TRBD2,TRBV9,TGTGCCAGCAGCGTACTTGGACTAGCGGGATCCGGGGAGCTGTTTTTT,CASSVLGLAGSGELFF
TRBJ2-7,-,TRBD1,TRBV5-1,TGCGCCAGCAGCTTCCGGACAGGGGCCTACGAGCAGTACTTC,CASSFRTGAYEQYF
TRBJ2-2,-,-,TRBV2,TGTGCCAGCAGTGTACGGGTAGGCGGGGAGCTGTTTTTT,CASSVRVGGELFF
TRBJ2-1,-,TRBD2,TRBV18,TGTGCCAGCTCACCGCCCAGCGGGAGGGCCTTTGAGCAGTTCTTC,CASSPPSGRAFEQFF
TRBJ2-3,few,TRBD1,TRBV7-2,TGTGCCAGCAGCCCTCAGACAGGGACCACAGATACGCAGTATTTT,CASSPQTGTTDTQYF
TRBJ2-7,-,-,TRBV2,TGTGCCCGAAGAACGAGTTACGAGCAGTACTTC,CARRTSYEQYF
TRBJ1-5,-,TRBD1,TRBV27,TGTGCCAGCCAGTCCGCGGGACAGGGGAGGCAGCCCCAGCATTTT,CASQSAGQGRQPQHF
TRBJ1-5,few,-,TRBV21-1,TGTGCCAGCAGCAAAGGGAGGGGGGGGGAGGTAAGCAATCAGCCCCAGCATTTT,CASSKGRGGEVSNQPQHF
TRBJ2-2,-,-,TRBV19,TGTGCCAGTACCCCAGGGAACACCGGGGAGCTGTTTTTT,CASTPGNTGELFF
TRBJ1-5,-,TRBD1,TRBV18,TGTGCCAGCACAAAACAGGGGCCCAATCAGCCCCAGCATTTT,CASTKQGPNQPQHF
TRBJ2-7,-,TRBD1,TRBV5-1,TGCGCCAGCAGCTTGGCCGACAGGGGCGGGAACGAGCAGTACTTC,CASSLADRGGNEQYF
TRBJ1-2,few,-,TRBV15,TGTGCCACCAGCAGAGCCTCACAGGGTAACTATGGCTACACCTTC,CATSRASQGNYGYTF
TRBJ1-1,-,TRBD1,TRBV7-8,TGTGCCAGCAGCTACACAGGGGGCACTGAAGCTTTCTTT,CASSYTGGTEAFF
TRBJ2-1,-,TRBD2,TRBV6-1,TGTGCCAGCCTACCGGGACTAGCGGGATACAATGAGCAGTTCTTC,CASLPGLAGYNEQFF
TRBJ1-1,few,-,TRBV10-3,TGTGCCATCAGGGGGAGAGGGCCGGAAACTGAAGCTTTCTTT,CAIRGRGPETEAFF